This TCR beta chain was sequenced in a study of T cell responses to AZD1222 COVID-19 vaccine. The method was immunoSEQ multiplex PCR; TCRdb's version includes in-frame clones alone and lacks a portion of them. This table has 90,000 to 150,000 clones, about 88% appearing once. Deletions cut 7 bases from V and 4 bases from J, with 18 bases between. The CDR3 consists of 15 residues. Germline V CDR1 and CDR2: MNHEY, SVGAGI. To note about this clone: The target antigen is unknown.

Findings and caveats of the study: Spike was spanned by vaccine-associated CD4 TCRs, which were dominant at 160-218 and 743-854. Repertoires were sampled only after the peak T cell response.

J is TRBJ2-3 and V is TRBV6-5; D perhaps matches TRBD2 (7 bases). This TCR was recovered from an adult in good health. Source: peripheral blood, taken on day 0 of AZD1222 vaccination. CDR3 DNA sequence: TGTGCCAGCACCGGAGGGGGAGGGAGGGCAGATACGCAGTATTTT. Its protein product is CASTGGGGRADTQYF.